The entry below gives a single TCR beta chain sequence along with its context. This sample stems from a study of blood T cell repertoires in COVID-19. Assay used: immunoSEQ multiplex PCR; TCRdb lists only in-frame clones, some missing. The profile shows under 250,000 clones, 84% of them singletons. V was trimmed by 0 bases and J by 7 bases, leaving 12 bases between them. The V gene's germline CDR1 is GTSNPN and CDR2 SVGIG (reference sequence). This CDR3 contains 13 residues. This chain connects TRBV30 to TRBJ1-1; D might be TRBD1 (5 bases). Sequenced input: peripheral blood. The source of this sequence is a man aged 50 to 59 with active or convalescent COVID-19. The DNA for the CDR3 is TGTGCCTGGAGTGTAAATAGGGGTATTGAAGCTTTCTTT. It codes for CAWSVNRGIEAFF.